The clone carrying this TCR beta chain was observed many times. Its specificity is not known. TCR beta CDR3 sequences were amplified from RNA transcripts. HTBI primers were used for first-round RT-PCR of the TCR CDR3. Via MiXCR, TCRdb re-called the multiplex PCR reads, giving one row per CDR3 protein. The sample records a few hundred thousand distinct CDR3 sequences, roughly 15% being singletons. The entry originates in a study of T cells in Graves' hyperthyroidism and ophthalmopathy. The study's findings and limits: Blood also contained most expanded thyroid clonotypes above 0.001. For ophthalmopathy, model prediction preceded onset by a median roughly 6.5 months. Through a model of 13 V-J features, ophthalmopathy was separated from stable hyperthyroidism.

For ophthalmopathy patients, the Clinical Activity Score was at least 3 and the NOSPECS grade at least 4; duration was under 3 months. The CDR3 is 19 amino acids. The germline V gene has CDR1 MDHEN and CDR2 SYDVKM. V lost 1 base and J lost 5; bases outside the gene matches: 10. The chain carries TRBV28 and TRBJ2-3; 15 bases map to TRBD2. The sequence derives from a woman between 18 and 29 years old with Graves' ophthalmopathy. The sample consisted of blood. CDR3 nucleotides: TGTGCCAGCAGTTTATATCGGACTAGCGGGAGGGCCGGTCTAGATACGCAGTATTTT. Translation: CASSLYRTSGRAGLDTQYF.